This TCR beta chain emerged from a study of shared clonotypes between healthy human individuals. The germline CDR1 and CDR2 sequences are SGHNT and YYREEE (reference sequence). The CDR3 has 15 amino acids. V was trimmed by 3 bases and J by 1 base, leaving 11 bases between them. Generated by immunoSEQ multiplex PCR, the TCRdb table keeps only in-frame clones and is missing some. Of roughly 2.1 million clones listed, just over 90% are singletons. Naive CD8 cells were CD45RO-negative, positively selected for CCR7, excluding terminally differentiated effector memory CD45RA+ cells. The J gene is TRBJ2-1, the V gene TRBV5-4, with D possibly matching TRBD2 (5 bases). This receptor was identified in a man aged 18 to 29 in good health. Some clones in this sample may be carry-over from other donors' samples. The sample consisted of naive CD8+ T cells from PBMCs. CDR3 region: CASSSGRDSYNEQFF. CDR3 in DNA: TGTGCCAGCAGCTCCGGACGGGATTCCTACAATGAGCAGTTCTTC. The entire variable domain, with the rest obtained from reference TRBV5-4 and TRBJ2-1, is as follows: ETGVTQSPTHLIKTRGQQVTLRCSSQSGHNTVSWYQQALGQGPQFIFQYYREEENGRGNFPPRFSGLQFPNYSSELNVNALELDDSALYLCASSSGRDSYNEQFFGPGTRLTVL.